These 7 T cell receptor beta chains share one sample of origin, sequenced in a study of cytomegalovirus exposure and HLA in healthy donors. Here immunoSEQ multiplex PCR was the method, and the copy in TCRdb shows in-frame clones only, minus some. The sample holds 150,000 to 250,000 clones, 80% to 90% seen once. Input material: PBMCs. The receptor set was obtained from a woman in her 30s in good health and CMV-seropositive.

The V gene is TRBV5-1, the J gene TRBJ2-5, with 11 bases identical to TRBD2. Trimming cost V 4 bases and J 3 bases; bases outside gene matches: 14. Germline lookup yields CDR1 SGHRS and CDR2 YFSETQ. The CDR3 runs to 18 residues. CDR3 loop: CASSSRPTSGRWEETQYF. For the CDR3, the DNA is TGCGCCAGCAGCAGCCGCCCTACTAGCGGGAGATGGGAAGAGACCCAGTACTTC.

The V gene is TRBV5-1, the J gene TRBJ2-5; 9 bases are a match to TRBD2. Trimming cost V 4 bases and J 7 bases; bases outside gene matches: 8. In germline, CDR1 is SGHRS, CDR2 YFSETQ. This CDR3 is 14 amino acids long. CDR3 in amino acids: CASSLLAGEVTQYF. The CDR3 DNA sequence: TGCGCCAGCAGCCTATTAGCGGGAGAAGTGACCCAGTACTTC. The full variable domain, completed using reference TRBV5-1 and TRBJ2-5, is KAGVTQTPRYLIKTRGQQVTLSCSPISGHRSVSWYQQTPGQGLQFLFEYFSETQRNKGNFPGRFSGRQFSNSRSEMNVSTLELGDSALYLCASSLLAGEVTQYFGPGTRLLVL.

CDR3 sequence reads: CASTPQENTEAFF. CDR3 in DNA: TGTGCCAGCACTCCCCAGGAGAACACTGAAGCTTTCTTT. The chain recombines TRBV25-1 with TRBJ1-1; D call uncertain. The CDR3 covers 13 residues. Germline CDR1 and CDR2: MGHDK and SYGVNS. The ends were cut back, 7 bases at V and 1 base at J, with 10 bases in the middle.

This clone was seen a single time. CDR3 region: CASSLSSLNEQFF. DNA for the CDR3: TGTGCCAGCAGTCTGAGCTCGCTAAATGAGCAGTTCTTC. This chain connects TRBV27 to TRBJ2-1, with D unresolved. V was shortened by 5 bases and J by 7 bases, with 12 bases between the two germline ends. Germline assignment: CDR1 MNHEY and CDR2 SMNVEV (reference sequence). There are 13 residues in the CDR3.

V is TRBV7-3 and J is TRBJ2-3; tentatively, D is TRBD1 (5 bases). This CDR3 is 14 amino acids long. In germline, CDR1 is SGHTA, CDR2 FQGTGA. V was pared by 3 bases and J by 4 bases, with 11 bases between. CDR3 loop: CASSLVGPPDTQYF. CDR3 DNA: TGTGCCAGCAGCTTGGTGGGGCCGCCAGATACGCAGTATTTT.

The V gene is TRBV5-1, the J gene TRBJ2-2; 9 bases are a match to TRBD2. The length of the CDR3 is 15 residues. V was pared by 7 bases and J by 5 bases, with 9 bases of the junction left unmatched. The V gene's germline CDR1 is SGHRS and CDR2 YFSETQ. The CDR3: CASGIAGVGTGELFF. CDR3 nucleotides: TGCGCCAGCGGGATAGCGGGAGTGGGAACCGGGGAGCTGTTTTTT.

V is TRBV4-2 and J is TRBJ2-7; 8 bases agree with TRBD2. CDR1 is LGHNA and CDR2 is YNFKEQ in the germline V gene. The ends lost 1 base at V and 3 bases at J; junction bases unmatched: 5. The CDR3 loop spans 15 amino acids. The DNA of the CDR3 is TGTGCCAGCAGCCAAGGAGGGCGGGAGGACTACGAGCAGTACTTC. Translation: CASSQGGREDYEQYF.